One TCR beta chain is described in this entry. Its antigen is not identified. This entry belongs to a study of CD8 T cells in ankylosing spondylitis. Study-wide findings and caveats: Clones that were linked to disease were CD8+ and were relatively rare in peripheral blood. Reported data indicate significant enrichment of disease-linked clones within matched ankylosing spondylitis synovial fluid. Typical of ankylosing spondylitis blood, it appeared, was a TCR beta motif of about eight highly homologous variants.

By quantitative 5'-RACE with molecular barcodes, the TCR beta libraries were made. TCRdb reprocessed the 5' RACE reads with MiXCR, giving one entry per CDR3 protein. The repertoire includes 200,000 to 300,000 distinct CDR3 sequences, 24% of them detected once, and over 0.55% sits in the top ten. The CDR3 loop spans 16 amino acids. V was clipped by 0 bases and J by 4 bases, with 13 bases between them. Germline CDR1 and CDR2: ENHRY and SYGVKD. Material for sequencing was blood, either unsorted or a sorted T cell fraction (not recorded which). The gene calls are TRBV10-3 and TRBJ2-1; possibly TRBD1 or TRBD2 for D (5 bases each). The TCR comes from a male donor with ankylosing spondylitis or in good health (not recorded which). CDR3 sequence: CAISESFGASYNEQFF. CDR3 DNA: TGTGCCATCAGTGAGTCGTTCGGGGCCAGTTACAATGAGCAGTTCTTC.